A selection of T cell receptor beta chains follows, all from one sample in a study of CD8 T cells in Susac syndrome. TCRdb reanalysed the immunoSEQ multiplex PCR reads using MiXCR and keeps one entry per CDR3 protein. The sample includes 120,000 to 150,000 distinct CDR3 sequences, over 85% seen only once; the top ten take roughly 0.29%. The specimen sequenced was CD8+ T cells from PBMCs. The source is a human donor in good health. The CDR3 runs from the conserved cysteine through the conserved F or W. D genes are given only for firm matches. Expanded clones get a size class; other rows say once, few or many, or leave the size out.

d_call j_call clone_size v_call cdr3_aa cdr3_nt
- TRBJ2-1 - TRBV6-6 CASSYKRKRVNNEQFF TGTGCCAGCAGTTACAAAAGGAAGCGGGTCAACAATGAGCAGTTCTTC
TRBD2 TRBJ2-1 - TRBV15 CATTAGESNEQFF TGTGCCACCACAGCGGGAGAGAGCAATGAGCAGTTCTTC
TRBD2 TRBJ2-2 - TRBV20-1 CSARGDSGRASGELFF TGCAGTGCTAGAGGCGATAGCGGGAGGGCCTCCGGGGAGCTGTTTTTT
- TRBJ2-5 once TRBV5-6 CASSLRFQTRETQYF TGTGCCAGCAGCTTGAGGTTTCAAACAAGAGAGACCCAGTACTTC
- TRBJ2-1 once TRBV27 CASTSWRDHNEQFF TGTGCCAGCACCTCTTGGAGGGACCACAATGAGCAGTTCTTC
- TRBJ1-1 - TRBV9 CASSSTGGQEAFF TGTGCCAGCAGCTCGACGGGCGGGCAAGAAGCTTTCTTT
- TRBJ2-7 - TRBV29-1 CSVEDPGIAHEQYF TGCAGCGTTGAAGATCCCGGGATTGCCCACGAGCAGTACTTC
- TRBJ2-3 - TRBV2 CASIQREDDPALSTDTQYF TGTGCCAGCATTCAAAGGGAAGACGATCCGGCGTTGAGCACAGATACGCAGTATTTT
TRBD1 TRBJ1-1 - TRBV4-3 CASSLLLGTGAEAFF TGCGCCAGCAGCCTCCTATTAGGGACAGGGGCTGAAGCTTTCTTT
- TRBJ2-7 - TRBV15 CATSRERGSSYEQYF TGTGCCACCAGCAGAGAACGAGGCTCATCCTACGAGCAGTACTTC
- TRBJ1-2 - TRBV25-1 CASSDVDRTNYGYTF TGTGCCAGCAGTGATGTTGACAGAACTAACTATGGCTACACCTTC
- TRBJ2-2 - TRBV7-9 CASRSKNTGELFF TGTGCCAGCAGGTCCAAGAACACCGGGGAGCTGTTTTTT
- TRBJ1-1 - TRBV11-2 CASSQQQGGTEAFF TGTGCCAGCAGCCAACAACAGGGAGGGACTGAAGCTTTCTTT
- TRBJ2-3 few TRBV14 CASSQVTTDTQYF TGTGCCAGCAGCCAAGTCACAACAGATACGCAGTATTTT
- TRBJ2-2 few TRBV12-3/TRBV12-4 CASSYRAGELFF TGTGCCAGCAGTTATAGAGCCGGGGAGCTGTTTTTT
TRBD1 TRBJ1-1 - TRBV4-1 CASSQETGAGNTEAFF TGCGCCAGCAGCCAAGAGACAGGGGCGGGGAACACTGAAGCTTTCTTT
- TRBJ1-3 - TRBV30 CASVWTPAGGNTIYF TGTGCCTCCGTCTGGACGCCGGCCGGAGGAAACACCATATATTTT
- TRBJ2-7 - TRBV20-1 CSASPATSYEQYF TGCAGTGCGTCCCCGGCTACTTCCTACGAGCAGTACTTC
- TRBJ2-1 - TRBV7-9 CATTFDLGNEQFF TGTGCCACTACGTTCGACCTTGGGAATGAGCAGTTCTTC
TRBD1 TRBJ1-2 once TRBV2 CASSEARQGGAEGYTF TGTGCCAGCAGTGAAGCTAGACAGGGTGGAGCTGAGGGCTACACCTTC
- TRBJ1-1 - TRBV5-1 CASSTGGAEAFF TGCGCCAGCAGCACCGGGGGAGCTGAAGCTTTCTTT
- TRBJ1-2 once TRBV29-1 CSVEDGRSTF TGCAGCGTTGAAGACGGCAGGAGTACCTTC
- TRBJ2-6 - TRBV6-5 CASSSTGSGANVLTF TGTGCCAGCAGTTCAACAGGGTCCGGGGCCAACGTCCTGACTTTC
- TRBJ2-5 - TRBV20-1 CSARDRWPTQYF TGCAGTGCTAGAGATCGATGGCCAACCCAGTACTTC
- TRBJ2-1 - TRBV29-1 CSALIPGLADSYNEQFF TGCAGCGCCCTCATCCCGGGGCTAGCCGACTCCTACAATGAGCAGTTCTTC
- TRBJ2-7 - TRBV3-1 CASSQELKYEQYF TGTGCCAGCAGCCAAGAATTGAAGTACGAGCAGTACTTC
TRBD2 TRBJ2-1 - TRBV19 CASSALAGDVQFF TGTGCCAGTAGTGCTCTAGCGGGGGACGTGCAGTTCTTC
- TRBJ2-1 - TRBV25-1 CASNSGPNYNEQFF TGTGCCAGCAACTCCGGGCCGAATTACAATGAGCAGTTCTTC
TRBD1 TRBJ1-2 once TRBV29-1 CSVRPGQESYGYTF TGCAGCGTTAGACCGGGACAGGAAAGTTATGGCTACACCTTC
- TRBJ2-5 - TRBV27 CASSFWGLGRETQYF TGTGCCAGCAGTTTCTGGGGTTTAGGAAGAGAGACCCAGTACTTC
- TRBJ2-2 - TRBV12-2 CASRLAHRPDTGELFF TGTGCAAGTCGCTTAGCGCACCGGCCTGACACCGGGGAGCTGTTTTTT
- TRBJ1-1 - TRBV29-1 CSVVGDTEAFF TGCAGCGTTGTTGGGGACACTGAAGCTTTCTTT
- TRBJ2-6 - TRBV4-3 CASGPTVSSGANVLTF TGCGCCAGCGGTCCCACGGTATCCTCTGGGGCCAACGTCCTGACTTTC
- TRBJ2-1 - TRBV19 CATRRTLEQFF TGTGCCACCCGTCGGACACTTGAGCAGTTCTTC
- TRBJ2-1 - TRBV19 CASSKLVYNEQFF TGTGCCAGTAGTAAACTCGTCTACAATGAGCAGTTCTTC
TRBD1 TRBJ2-7 - TRBV27 CASSWTGVHEQYF TGTGCCAGCAGTTGGACAGGGGTCCACGAGCAGTACTTC
- TRBJ2-5 - TRBV12-3/TRBV12-4 CASSLVSGSETQYF TGTGCCAGCAGTTTAGTGTCCGGGTCGGAGACCCAGTACTTC
- TRBJ1-5 - TRBV4-3 CASSQDKGQPQHF TGCGCCAGCAGCCAAGATAAGGGACAGCCCCAGCATTTT